Sequencing of this T cell receptor beta chain was carried out in a study of post-analysis software for immune sequencing data (dated by TCRdb to between 2015 and 2017). Broadly, across the study: Recorded disease courses included relapsing-remitting, secondary progressive and progressive-relapsing multiple sclerosis, with some patients lacking subtype annotation. The patient repertoires were set against around eleven previously published healthy control repertoires from donors whose ages ranged from 6 to 25 years. A subset of samples was prepared in parallel using single-end sample barcoding, then pooled and co-amplified after Illumina adapter ligation. The paper as a whole reports these results and caveats: The multiple sclerosis patient group was slightly younger than the control group. Four or five TRBV segments, including TRBV5-6, TRBV5-1 and TRBV20-1, were significantly more frequent in patients than controls. Direct clustering with F measure revealed strong co-clustering of samples prepared in the same batch, which led to a batch-effect correction. Compared with controls, multiple sclerosis patients had significantly lower normalized Chao1 diversity, a finding suggesting substantial peripheral T-cell clonal expansion.

To demonstrate the VDJtools post-analysis software, the study profiled TCR beta repertoires from the peripheral blood of about 13 young patients with multiple sclerosis. Multiple sclerosis patients were children and adolescents aged about 6 to 16 years. The library was built by means of PCR. Sequencing was performed on an Illumina HiSeq 2500. To reduce PCR and sequencing biases, unique molecular identifiers were built into the TCR beta cDNA libraries. Every 1 to 10 million input T cells yielded approximately 500,000 cDNA molecules, meaning each molecule approximated one T cell. Patient libraries were prepared and sequenced with the same protocol used for the earlier healthy control dataset. Within a given batch, samples were prepared together, multiplexed and sequenced on the same HiSeq lane. The published analysis was carried out like this. Raw barcoded reads were processed with MIGEC, discarding single-read molecular identifier groups before consensus assembly and CDR3 extraction. VDJtools was used for post-analysis of the clonotype tables, and diversity was normalized by down-sampling every dataset to the size of the smallest sample. Repertoire overlap clustering matched CDR3 amino acid but not nucleotide sequences to correct batch-related cross-sample contamination. TCRdb applied fastp at Q25 and MiXCR to the public reads, then kept only in-frame beta chains. Rows are unified per CDR3 protein, each entry keeping the most common DNA and genes. For this entry, the V and J calls and clone size follow TCRdb and not the study's own pipeline. Within this sample are about 820,000 distinct CDR3 sequences, with about 57% of them counted one time only. Approximately 4.2% of the sample is in the top ten clones.

The CDR3, from cysteine to phenylalanine, totals 14 residues. Here the CDR3 DNA is all that survives: 42 bases in frame from base 1. Sequences MNHEY (CDR1) and SMNVEV (CDR2) are obtained from the germline V gene (reference sequence). Comments on this clonotype: No cognate antigen has been identified for it. Base qualities were left out, and no much larger clone turns up one base away.

The chain is made from TRBV27 and TRBJ2-5, with no confident D gene call. Gene TRBJ2-7 matches the end of the DNA better, so the J call may be wrong. This receptor was obtained from a girl aged 10 to 17 with multiple sclerosis. The sequenced sample was blood. The bases are TGTGCCAGCAGTTTATCGAATCTGTTAGGCGAGCAGTACTTC. This gives the protein CASSLSNLLGEQYF.